The 27 T cell receptor beta chains below were found in one sample sequenced in a study of cytomegalovirus exposure and HLA in healthy donors. In the PCR, 60 Vbeta and 13 Jbeta primers were used. Profiling relied on immunoSEQ multiplex PCR, and the TCRdb table lists in-frame clones only, not all of them. The data show some 190,000 clones, roughly 83% seen once. What was sequenced was PBMCs. Receptors originate from a woman aged 45-60 years in good health and CMV-seronegative.

The chain couples TRBV5-4 to TRBJ1-2, with 7 bases lining up with TRBD1. The CDR3 contains 14 residues. CDR1 SGHNT and CDR2 YYREEE come from the germline V gene (reference sequence). Trimming cost V 6 bases and J 4 bases; bases outside gene matches: 9. The CDR3 reads CASTLLDRAYGYTF. DNA for the CDR3: TGTGCCAGCACCCTCCTTGACAGGGCCTATGGCTACACCTTC.

The chain recombines TRBV7-9 with TRBJ1-1; the match to TRBD1 covers 7 bases. Trimming took 4 bases from V and 4 from J; bases not matched to a gene: 9. The CDR3 runs 15 residues. Germline assignment: CDR1 SEHNR and CDR2 FQNEAQ (reference sequence). DNA for the CDR3: TGTGCCAGCAGCTCCACAGGGGTTGGTGGCACTGAAGCTTTCTTT. This codes for CASSSTGVGGTEAFF.

The gene calls are TRBV5-1 and TRBJ2-5; D might be TRBD2 (6 bases). V was trimmed by 0 bases and J by 1 base, leaving 10 bases between them. CDR3 length equals 15 residues. The germline CDR1 and CDR2 sequences are SGHRS and YFSETQ. Here the CDR3 reads CASSLEAGRQETQYF. CDR3 sequence (DNA): TGCGCCAGCAGCTTGGAGGCGGGACGCCAAGAGACCCAGTACTTC.

This clone was found a few times. The genes are TRBV10-3 and TRBJ2-7, with 15 bases fitting TRBD2. In germline, CDR1 is ENHRY, CDR2 SYGVKD. With V trimmed by 2 bases and J by 7 bases, 12 bases remained unmatched. The CDR3 contains 18 residues. CDR3 residues: CAISEPFGLAGGPGEQYF. DNA for the CDR3: TGTGCCATCAGTGAGCCCTTCGGACTAGCGGGAGGGCCGGGAGAGCAGTACTTC.

The table lists this clone with a few counts. CDR3 in amino acids: CASMAGLAGISQYF. The CDR3, as DNA: TGTGCCAGCATGGCGGGACTAGCGGGGATTTCGCAGTACTTC. This chain uses TRBV6-1 with TRBJ2-7; 13 bases agree with TRBD2. The CDR3 length is 14 residues. The junction had 9 bases not matched to a gene; V was cut back by 7 bases and J by 9 bases. The V gene's germline CDR1 is MNHNS and CDR2 SASEGT.

V is TRBV12-5 and J is TRBJ1-2, with D tentatively TRBD1 (6 bases). V lost 2 bases and J lost 7, with 17 bases in between. Germline V lookup: CDR1 LGHNT, CDR2 FRNRAP. This CDR3 region has 15 residues. The CDR3 DNA reads as TGTGCTAGTGGTTTGACAGGGCTAGCTTCGCGTGGCTACACCTTC. Protein sequence: CASGLTGLASRGYTF.

The chain employs TRBV29-1 and TRBJ2-5; 10 bases fit TRBD2. CDR1 is SQVTM, CDR2 ANQGSEA, per germline. The CDR3 totals 12 residues. With V trimmed by 6 bases and J by 4 bases, 2 bases remained unmatched. CDR3 sequence reads: CSVAGGPETQYF. The CDR3 coding sequence is TGCAGCGTAGCGGGAGGGCCAGAGACCCAGTACTTC.

The chain uses TRBV4-3 and TRBJ2-1, with D unclear. The CDR3 has 14 amino acids. Trimming pared 1 base from V and 3 bases from J, leaving 7 bases between. Germline CDR1 and CDR2: LGHNA and YSLEER. The CDR3 protein is CASSQAAGYNEQFF. In DNA form, the CDR3 reads TGCGCCAGCAGCCAAGCGGCAGGCTACAATGAGCAGTTCTTC.

The chain has TRBV2 and TRBJ2-1, with 8 bases aligning to TRBD2. Germline V CDR1 and CDR2: SNHLY, FYNNEI. J was trimmed by 3 bases and V by 3 bases; bases with no gene match: 7. The CDR3 consists of 16 residues. This chain's CDR3 is CASSESRLAGYNEQFF. CDR3 coding DNA: TGTGCCAGCAGTGAGAGTAGGCTAGCGGGCTACAATGAGCAGTTCTTC.

This chain joins TRBV11-3 and TRBJ2-1; the match to TRBD2 covers 12 bases. The CDR3 is 15 amino acids. J was trimmed by 6 bases and V by 4 bases; bases with no gene match: 4. The V gene's germline CDR1 is SGHNT and CDR2 YENEEA. The DNA of the CDR3 is TGTGCCAGCAGCTCGTTGACTAGCGGGGGCAATGAGCAGTTCTTC. Translating gives CASSSLTSGGNEQFF.

The chain joins TRBV28 to TRBJ2-7, with D maybe TRBD2 (6 bases). Trimming shortened V by 5 bases and J by 0 bases, and 14 bases separated the two germline ends. The CDR3 consists of 15 residues. Germline V lookup: CDR1 MDHEN, CDR2 SYDVKM. The CDR3 DNA follows: TGTGCCAGCAGTCCGTGGCAGGACTACTCCTACGAGCAGTACTTC. Its translation is CASSPWQDYSYEQYF.

The V gene is TRBV18, the J gene TRBJ1-1, with a tentative D call TRBD1 (5 bases). Germline V gene data show CDR1 as KGHSH and CDR2 as LQKENI. Trimming pared 1 base from V and 0 bases from J, leaving 21 bases between. This CDR3 comprises 19 residues. CDR3 in DNA: TGTGCCAGCTCACCACAGGGGAGGCAGGGCTATCTGATGAACACTGAAGCTTTCTTT. It translates to CASSPQGRQGYLMNTEAFF. The full variable domain, with the rest looked up from reference TRBV18 and TRBJ1-1, is NAGVMQNPRHLVRRRGQEARLRCSPMKGHSHVYWYRQLPEEGLKFMVYLQKENIIDESGMPKERFSAEFPKEGPSILRIQQVVRGDSAAYFCASSPQGRQGYLMNTEAFFGQGTRLTVV.

The V call is TRBV7-8, the J call TRBJ1-3; 9 nucleotides line up with TRBD1. Germline assignment: CDR1 SGHVS and CDR2 FQNEAQ. The junction had 5 bases not matched to a gene; V was cut back by 6 bases and J by 2 bases. This CDR3 is 15 amino acids long. The CDR3 DNA sequence: TGTGCCAGCAGATTAACAGGGGGCACTGGAAACACCATATATTTT. The encoded protein is CASRLTGGTGNTIYF.

The J gene is TRBJ2-7, the V gene TRBV6-1, with TRBD1 as a possible D gene (6 bases). Germline V lookup: CDR1 MNHNS, CDR2 SASEGT. V was clipped by 4 bases and J by 5 bases, with 18 bases between them. The CDR3 contains 15 residues. CDR3 amino acids: CASSAYRAGIDEQYF. The CDR3 DNA reads TGTGCCAGCAGTGCCTACAGGGCGGGTATTGACGAGCAGTACTTC.

This clone was counted a few times. The V gene is TRBV25-1, the J gene TRBJ1-1, with D perhaps TRBD1 (6 bases). V lost 2 bases, J lost 11 bases, and 21 bases lay in between. From germline, CDR1 is MGHDK and CDR2 SYGVNS. This CDR3 region has 15 residues. The CDR3 protein is CASSEKFRGRAVAFF. For the CDR3, the DNA is TGTGCCAGCAGTGAAAAGTTCAGGGGCAGGGCAGTGGCTTTCTTT.

The rearrangement joins TRBV6-1 to TRBJ2-1; 14 bases are a match to TRBD2. The V and J ends lost 10 bases and 8 bases, in that order; junction bases with no gene match: 4. CDR3 length: 13 amino acids. CDR1 and CDR2 (germline): MNHNS, SASEGT. The CDR3 DNA reads TGTGCCACCGGGACTAGCGGGAGATATGAGCAGTTCTTC. As protein: CATGTSGRYEQFF.

This chain's CDR3 is CASSMRGGLSYEQYF. CDR3 DNA sequence: TGTGCCAGTAGTATGAGGGGGGGGCTCTCCTACGAGCAGTACTTC. This sequence joins TRBV19 and TRBJ2-7; a weak D match, TRBD2 (7 bases). V was pared by 3 bases and J by 0 bases, with 12 bases between. Germline loops: CDR1 LNHDA, CDR2 SQIVND (reference sequence). The CDR3 runs 15 residues.

This clone was found once. The chain links TRBV6-6 to TRBJ2-3, with a possible D match to TRBD1 (5 bases). The CDR3 sequence is 11 residues long. Trimming took 7 bases from V and 8 from J, leaving 10 bases between them. Per the germline V gene, CDR1 is MNHNY and CDR2 is SVGAGI (reference sequence). The CDR3 sequence: CASTSQGTQYF. The DNA of the CDR3 is TGTGCCAGCACCTCGCAGGGTACGCAGTATTTT.

This chain's CDR3 is CASSHSGQGVYEQYF. CDR3 sequence (DNA): TGCGCCAGCAGCCACTCGGGACAGGGGGTATACGAGCAGTACTTC. The chain joins TRBV5-1 to TRBJ2-7, with 11 bases identical to TRBD1. Losses at the gene ends were 4 bases for V and 4 bases for J; bases not matched to a gene: 7. CDR1 is SGHRS and CDR2 is YFSETQ in the germline V gene. This CDR3 spans 15 amino acids.

This rearrangement joins TRBV27 to TRBJ1-5; 8 bases agree with TRBD1. Germline V gene lookup returns CDR1 MNHEY and CDR2 SMNVEV (reference sequence). CDR3 size: 13 residues. The trim removed 8 bases at V and 6 bases at J, leaving 6 bases unmatched. The CDR3 sequence: CASDQQGGQPQHF. CDR3 DNA: TGTGCCAGCGATCAACAGGGGGGTCAGCCCCAGCATTTT.

The chain links TRBV5-1 to TRBJ2-7; D possibly corresponds to TRBD1 (6 bases). There are 16 residues in the CDR3. Germline V gene data show CDR1 as SGHRS and CDR2 as YFSETQ. Trimming shortened V by 4 bases and J by 5 bases, and 22 bases separated the two germline ends. DNA of the CDR3: TGCGCCAGCAGCCAGGCCCAGGGGTTGCAACTAGACGAGCAGTACTTC. Translation: CASSQAQGLQLDEQYF.

This chain uses TRBV2 with TRBJ1-2, with 7 bases fitting TRBD1. Germline CDR1 SNHLY, CDR2 FYNNEI. The CDR3 totals 14 residues. J gave up 0 bases and V 6 bases, and 4 bases lay outside the gene matches. CDR3 nucleotides: TGTGCCAGCAGGGCAGGGGGAACTAACTATGGCTACACCTTC. It specifies CASRAGGTNYGYTF.

The V call is TRBV7-3, the J call TRBJ2-1, with TRBD1 matching over 10 bases. Germline V gene data show CDR1 as SGHTA and CDR2 as FQGTGA. The CDR3 is made up of 15 amino acids. Unmatched junction bases numbered 2, after V lost 4 bases and J lost 2 bases. This CDR3 is CASSSDRGAYNEQFF. The CDR3 coding sequence is TGTGCCAGCAGCTCGGACAGGGGGGCCTACAATGAGCAGTTCTTC.

This chain joins TRBV5-1 and TRBJ2-3, with TRBD2 matching 8 bases. Germline CDR1 SGHRS, CDR2 YFSETQ. This CDR3 comprises 17 residues. J lost 0 bases, V lost 2 bases, and 8 bases had no gene match. The DNA for the CDR3 is TGCGCCAGCAGCTTCCGCCCAGCGGGAGCGAGCACAGATACGCAGTATTTT. Its translation: CASSFRPAGASTDTQYF.

This chain connects TRBV27 to TRBJ1-5; D perhaps matches TRBD1 (5 bases). The CDR3 has 16 amino acids. Germline values: CDR1 MNHEY, CDR2 SMNVEV (reference sequence). The ends were cut back, 6 bases at V and 1 base at J, with 16 bases in the middle. DNA for the CDR3: TGTGCCAGCAGGCCCGCGGGGGGAGGGAGCAATCAGCCCCAGCATTTT. Its translation: CASRPAGGGSNQPQHF.

This rearrangement joins TRBV2 to TRBJ1-2; tentative D call: TRBD1 (5 bases). The CDR3 contains 14 residues. Trimming took off 2 bases at V and 1 base at J, with 8 bases between the two ends. CDR1 and CDR2 (germline): SNHLY, FYNNEI. CDR3 nucleotides: TGTGCCAGCAGTGAAAGGCAGGGTAACTATGGCTACACCTTC. This translates into CASSERQGNYGYTF.

This clone came up a few times. The chain recombines TRBV27 with TRBJ2-6, with D perhaps TRBD2 (5 bases). V lost 4 bases and J lost 4, with 5 bases in between. Germline lookup yields CDR1 MNHEY and CDR2 SMNVEV (reference sequence). This CDR3 region has 13 residues. The CDR3 coding sequence is TGTGCCAGCAGTTCGGGAGGGGCCAACGTCCTGACTTTC. Translating it yields CASSSGGANVLTF.